One TCR beta chain is described in this entry. As yet, its antigen is unknown. The sample originates from a study of cytomegalovirus exposure and HLA in healthy donors. The overall study: Unique TCR beta sequences numbering 120 million or so came from 150 million to 200 million T cells in an earlier analysis.

Trimming at V came to 4 bases and at J to 5 bases, leaving 6 bases not matched to a gene. This CDR3 spans 14 amino acids. The germline V gene has CDR1 LNHDA and CDR2 SQIVND (reference sequence). The PCR employed 60 Vbeta primers together with 13 Jbeta primers. Measured with immunoSEQ multiplex PCR; TCRdb has only the in-frame clones, and not every one. The sample lists around 100,000 clones, roughly 77% seen once, with 10% in the top ten. The study, taken as a whole, reports: According to reports, the classifier identified cytomegalovirus status with high specificity and sensitivity. Researchers reported in a later analysis that a missense DCLRE1C variant was tied to TCR beta V- and J-gene trimming.

The sequence came from a woman in her late teens or twenties in good health and CMV-seropositive. This rearrangement joins TRBV19 to TRBJ1-2, with 8 bases aligning to TRBD1. The sample taken for sequencing was PBMCs. In DNA form, the CDR3 reads TGTGCCAGTAGTACTACAGGGGGAAATTATGGCTACACCTTC. This gives the protein CASSTTGGNYGYTF.